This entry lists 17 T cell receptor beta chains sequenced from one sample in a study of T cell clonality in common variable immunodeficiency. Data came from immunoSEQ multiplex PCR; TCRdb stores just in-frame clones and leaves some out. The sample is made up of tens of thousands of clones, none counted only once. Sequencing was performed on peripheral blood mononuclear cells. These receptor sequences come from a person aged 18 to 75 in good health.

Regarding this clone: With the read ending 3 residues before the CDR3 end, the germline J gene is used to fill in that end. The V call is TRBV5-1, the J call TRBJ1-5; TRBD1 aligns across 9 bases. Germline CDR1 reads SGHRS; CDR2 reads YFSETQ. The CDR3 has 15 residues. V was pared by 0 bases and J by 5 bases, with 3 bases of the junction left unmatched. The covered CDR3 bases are TGCGCCAGCAGCTTGGAAGGGACAGGGTATCAGCCC. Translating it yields CASSLEGTGYQP. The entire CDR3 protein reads CASSLEGTGYQPQHF.

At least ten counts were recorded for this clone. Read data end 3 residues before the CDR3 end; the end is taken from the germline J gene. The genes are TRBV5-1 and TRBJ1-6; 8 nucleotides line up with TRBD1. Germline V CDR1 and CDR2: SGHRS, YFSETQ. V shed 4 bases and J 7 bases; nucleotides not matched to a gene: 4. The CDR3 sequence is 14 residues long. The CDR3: CASSLGQANSPLHF. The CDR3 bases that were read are TGCGCCAGCAGCCTGGGACAGGCAAATTCACCC.

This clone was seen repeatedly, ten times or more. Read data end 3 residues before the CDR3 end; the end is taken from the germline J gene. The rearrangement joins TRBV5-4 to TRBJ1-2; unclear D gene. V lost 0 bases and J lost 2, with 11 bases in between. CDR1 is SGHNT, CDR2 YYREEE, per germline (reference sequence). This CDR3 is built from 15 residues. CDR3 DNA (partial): TGTGCCAGCAGCTTGGGTTTCTGGGCCAACTATGGC. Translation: CASSLGFWANYG. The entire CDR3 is CASSLGFWANYGYTF.

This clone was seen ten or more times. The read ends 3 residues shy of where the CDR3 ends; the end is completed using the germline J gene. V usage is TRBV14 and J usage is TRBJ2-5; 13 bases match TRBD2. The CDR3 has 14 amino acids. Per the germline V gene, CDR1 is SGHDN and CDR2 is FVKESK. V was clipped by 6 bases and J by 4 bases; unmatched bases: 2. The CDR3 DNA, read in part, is TGTGCCAGCAGACGGACTAGCGGGAGAGAGACC. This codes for CASRRTSGRET. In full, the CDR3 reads CASRRTSGRETQYF.

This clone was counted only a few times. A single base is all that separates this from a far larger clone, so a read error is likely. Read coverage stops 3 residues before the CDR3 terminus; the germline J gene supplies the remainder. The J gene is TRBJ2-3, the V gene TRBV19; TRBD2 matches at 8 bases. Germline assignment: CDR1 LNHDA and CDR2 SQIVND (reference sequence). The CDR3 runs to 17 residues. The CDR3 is CACSIVTSGTSTDTQYF. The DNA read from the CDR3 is TGTGCCTGTAGTATCGTCACTAGCGGAACTAGCACAGATACG.

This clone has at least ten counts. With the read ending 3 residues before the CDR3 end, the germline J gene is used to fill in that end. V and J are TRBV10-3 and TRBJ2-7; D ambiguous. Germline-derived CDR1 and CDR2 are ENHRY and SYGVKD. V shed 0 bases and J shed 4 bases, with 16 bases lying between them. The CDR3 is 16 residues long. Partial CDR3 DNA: TGTGCCATCAGTGAGTCGGTTGTTCAAGACAATTACGAG. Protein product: CAISESVVQDNYE. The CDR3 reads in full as CAISESVVQDNYEQYF.

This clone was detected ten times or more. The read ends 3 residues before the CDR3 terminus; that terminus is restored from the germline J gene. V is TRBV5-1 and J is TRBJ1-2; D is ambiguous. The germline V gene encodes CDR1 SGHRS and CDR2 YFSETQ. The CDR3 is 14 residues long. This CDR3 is CASSSNDGSSGYTF. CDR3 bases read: TGCGCCAGCAGCTCGAACGACGGAAGTAGCGGC.

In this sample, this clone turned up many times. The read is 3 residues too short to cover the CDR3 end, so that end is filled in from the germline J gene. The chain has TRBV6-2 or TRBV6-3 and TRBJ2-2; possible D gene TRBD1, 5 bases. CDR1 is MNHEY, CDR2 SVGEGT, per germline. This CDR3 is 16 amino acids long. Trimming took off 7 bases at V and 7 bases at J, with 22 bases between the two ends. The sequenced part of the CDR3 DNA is TGTGCCAGCACCCACCGACAGATCCTGATGGGCGGGGAG. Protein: CASTHRQILMGGE. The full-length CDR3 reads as CASTHRQILMGGELFF.

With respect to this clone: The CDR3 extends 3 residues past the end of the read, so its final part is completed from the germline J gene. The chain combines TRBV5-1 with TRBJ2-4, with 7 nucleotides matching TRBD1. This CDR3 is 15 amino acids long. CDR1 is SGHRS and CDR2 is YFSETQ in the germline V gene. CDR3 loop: CASSLMTGTIYGQYF. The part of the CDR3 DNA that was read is TGCGCCAGCAGCCTAATGACAGGGACCATCTATGGT.

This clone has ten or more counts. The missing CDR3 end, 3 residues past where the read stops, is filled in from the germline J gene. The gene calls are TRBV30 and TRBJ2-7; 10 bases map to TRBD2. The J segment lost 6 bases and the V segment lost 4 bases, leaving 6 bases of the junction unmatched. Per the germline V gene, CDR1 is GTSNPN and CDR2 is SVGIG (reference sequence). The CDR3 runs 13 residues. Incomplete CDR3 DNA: TGTGCCTGGACTAGCGGGAGCTTTAGCGAG. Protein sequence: CAWTSGSFSE. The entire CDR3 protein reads CAWTSGSFSEQYF.

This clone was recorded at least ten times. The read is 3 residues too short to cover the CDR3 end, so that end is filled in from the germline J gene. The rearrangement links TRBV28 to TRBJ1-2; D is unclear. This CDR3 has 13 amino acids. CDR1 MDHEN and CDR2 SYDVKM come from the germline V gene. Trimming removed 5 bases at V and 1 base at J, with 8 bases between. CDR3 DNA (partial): TGTGCCAGCAGTGAGGCCATTAACTATGGC. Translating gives CASSEAINYG. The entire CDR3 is CASSEAINYGYTF.

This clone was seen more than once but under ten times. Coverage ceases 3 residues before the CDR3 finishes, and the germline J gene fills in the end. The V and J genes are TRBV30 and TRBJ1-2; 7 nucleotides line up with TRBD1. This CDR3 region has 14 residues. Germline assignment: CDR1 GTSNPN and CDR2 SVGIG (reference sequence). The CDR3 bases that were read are TGTGCCTGGAGTTCAGGGGGTCTCTCCTACGAC. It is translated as CAWSSGGLSYD. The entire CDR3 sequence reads CAWSSGGLSYDYTF.

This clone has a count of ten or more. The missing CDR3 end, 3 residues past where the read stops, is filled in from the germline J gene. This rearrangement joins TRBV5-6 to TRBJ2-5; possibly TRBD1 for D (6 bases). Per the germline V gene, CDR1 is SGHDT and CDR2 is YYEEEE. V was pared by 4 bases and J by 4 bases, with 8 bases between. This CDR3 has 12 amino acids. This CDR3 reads CASSPRGETQYF. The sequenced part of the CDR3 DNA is TGTGCCAGCAGCCCCAGGGGAGAGACC.

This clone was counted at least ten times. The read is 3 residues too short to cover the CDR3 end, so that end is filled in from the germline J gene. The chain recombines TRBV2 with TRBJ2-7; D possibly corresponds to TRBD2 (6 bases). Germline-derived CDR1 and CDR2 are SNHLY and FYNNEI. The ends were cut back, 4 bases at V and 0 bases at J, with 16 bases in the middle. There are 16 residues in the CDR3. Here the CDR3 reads CASSVGGIRSSYEQYF. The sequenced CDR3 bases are TGTGCCAGCAGTGTAGGCGGGATAAGGAGCTCCTACGAG.

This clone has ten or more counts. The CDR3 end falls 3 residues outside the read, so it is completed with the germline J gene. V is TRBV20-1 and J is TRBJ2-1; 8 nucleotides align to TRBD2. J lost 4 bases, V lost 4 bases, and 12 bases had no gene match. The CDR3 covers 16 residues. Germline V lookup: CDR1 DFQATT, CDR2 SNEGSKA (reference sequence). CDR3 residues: CSATGLASDRYNEQFF. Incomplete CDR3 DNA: TGCAGTGCTACAGGACTAGCTTCAGATAGGTACAATGAG.

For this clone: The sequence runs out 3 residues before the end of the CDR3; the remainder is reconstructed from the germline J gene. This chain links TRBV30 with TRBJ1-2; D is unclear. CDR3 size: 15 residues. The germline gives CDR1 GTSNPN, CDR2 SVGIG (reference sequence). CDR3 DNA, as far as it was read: TGTGCCTGGAGTGATAAGACGGATGCCACAGATACC. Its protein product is CAWSDKTDATDT. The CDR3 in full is CAWSDKTDATDTYTF.

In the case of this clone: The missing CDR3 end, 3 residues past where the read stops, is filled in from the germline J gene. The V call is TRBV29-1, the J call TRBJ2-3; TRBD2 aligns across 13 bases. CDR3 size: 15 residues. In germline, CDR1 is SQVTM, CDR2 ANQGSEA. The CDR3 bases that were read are TGCAGCGTCACCCCGGGACTAGCGGGATGGGAGACG. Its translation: CSVTPGLAGWET. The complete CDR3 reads CSVTPGLAGWETQYF.